Included here is one TCR beta chain sequence, with context. The clone's antigen remains unknown. It has no much larger one-base neighbor in the sample; base qualities were not kept. The library was generated by the immunoSEQ multiplex PCR assay. Drawn from immuneACCESS, this table holds only the in-frame rearrangements with V and J called that TCRdb kept. Clones are partly lost; checked studies trace under half to an unresolved V gene and leave the rest unexplained. In this sample the table shows 60,000 to 100,000 clones, about 89% of which occur a single time. The ten largest account for roughly 7% of the sample. These data belong to a study of control samples from healthy donors and cancer patients (dated by TCRdb to 2018 to 2021). CDR1 and CDR2 were assigned from the germline V gene (reference sequence) as GTSNPN and SVGIG. Trimming takes 4 bases from V and 4 bases from J, and the germline ends sit 11 bases apart. The CDR3 sequence holds 12 residues, the cysteine and phenylalanine included. This entry keeps only the CDR3 DNA: 36 bases, framed from base 1.

Sequencing was performed on blood. This receptor was obtained from a man between 50 and 59 years old in good health. Rearrangement joined TRBV30 to TRBJ2-7; the D gene is unclear. The DNA is TGTGCCTGGACCAGGCAAGGTTACGAGCAGTACTTC. The resulting protein is CAWTRQGYEQYF.